Listed here are 5 T cell receptor beta chains from one sample, sequenced in a study of beta chain features in type 1 diabetes. Expressed TCRB transcripts got sequenced, as all isolated RNA was reverse transcribed. TCRdb keeps only in-frame clones here, not all; method: immunoSEQ multiplex PCR. This sample has about 360,000 clones, with approximately 12% found just once. The sample consisted of naive CD4+ T cells from blood. Every receptor here comes from a man between 18 and 35 years old in good health.

This clone occurred a few times. This chain joins TRBV9 and TRBJ1-2, with no clear D. Germline values: CDR1 SGDLS, CDR2 YYNGEE. V was clipped by 3 bases and J by 0 bases, with 9 bases between them. CDR3 size: 14 residues. The CDR3 bases are TGTGCCAGCAGCGGACTGACGGCTAACTATGGCTACACCTTC. Translation gives CASSGLTANYGYTF.

This clone was recorded a few times. The chain is built from TRBV7-3 and TRBJ2-3; a weak D match, TRBD2 (5 bases). The CDR3 is made up of 13 amino acids. Trimming stripped 4 bases from V and 1 base from J, with 6 bases between. The V gene's germline CDR1 is SGHTA and CDR2 FQGTGA. The CDR3 reads CASSWGGTDTQYF. The CDR3 nucleotides are TGTGCCAGCAGCTGGGGAGGCACAGATACGCAGTATTTT. The full variable domain, rest sourced from reference TRBV7-3 and TRBJ2-3, is GAGVSQTPSNKVTEKGKYVELRCDPISGHTALYWYRQSLGQGPEFLIYFQGTGAADDSGLPNDRFFAVRPEGSVSTLKIQRTERGDSAVYLCASSWGGTDTQYFGPGTRLTVL.

This clone was picked up a small number of times. The chain links TRBV7-3 to TRBJ1-2; 8 bases agree with TRBD1. J was trimmed by 7 bases and V by 5 bases; bases with no gene match: 9. The CDR3 covers 14 residues. CDR1 and CDR2 from the germline V gene are SGHTA and FQGTGA. DNA of the CDR3: TGTGCCAGCAGCGCGAACGCCAGGGGGCTTGGCTACACCTTC. Translation: CASSANARGLGYTF.

The chain uses TRBV7-8 and TRBJ2-1; D is perhaps TRBD2 (6 bases). V dropped 3 bases and J dropped 8 bases, with 17 bases sitting between them. The CDR3 is 15 amino acids. CDR1 is SGHVS and CDR2 is FQNEAQ in the germline V gene. CDR3 nucleotide sequence: TGTGCCAGCAGCTTCCTTAGCGGACGCACGGATGAGCAGTTCTTC. This sequence encodes CASSFLSGRTDEQFF.

This clone was recorded a few times. The DNA for the CDR3 is TGTGCCAGCAGCCAAGATATAAGAGGGGGCGAGCAGTACTTC. Its translation is CASSQDIRGGEQYF. The chain employs TRBV4-2 and TRBJ2-7, with D maybe TRBD1 (6 bases). Germline-derived CDR1 and CDR2 are LGHNA and YNFKEQ. The CDR3 runs 14 residues. Trimming removed 0 bases from V and 6 bases from J, with 12 bases in between.